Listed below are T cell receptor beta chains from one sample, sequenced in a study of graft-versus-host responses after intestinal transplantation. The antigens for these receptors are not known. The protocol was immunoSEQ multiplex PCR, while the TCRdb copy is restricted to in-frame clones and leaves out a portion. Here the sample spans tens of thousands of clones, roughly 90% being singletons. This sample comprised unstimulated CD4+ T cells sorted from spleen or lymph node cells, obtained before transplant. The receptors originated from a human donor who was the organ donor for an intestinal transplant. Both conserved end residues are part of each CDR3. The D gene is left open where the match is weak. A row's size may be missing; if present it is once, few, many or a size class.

CDR3: CASRYRDRGIQYF; DNA: TGTGCCAGCAGGTACCGGGACAGGGGGATTCAGTACTTC; size: NA; V: TRBV11-3; J: TRBJ2-4; D: TRBD1
CDR3: CASSLGWSGAYEQYF; DNA: TGTGCCAGCAGCTTGGGGTGGAGCGGGGCCTACGAGCAGTACTTC; size: NA; V: TRBV5-6; J: TRBJ2-7; D: TRBD2
CDR3: CAIKASGSADTQYF; DNA: TGTGCCATCAAAGCTAGCGGGAGTGCAGATACGCAGTATTTT; size: once; V: TRBV10-3; J: TRBJ2-3; D: TRBD2
CDR3: CASGFGPERVKETQYF; DNA: TGTGCTAGTGGTTTTGGCCCAGAGAGGGTGAAAGAGACCCAGTACTTC; size: NA; V: TRBV12-5; J: TRBJ2-5; D: NA
CDR3: CASSLALGGLYPGELFF; DNA: TGTGCCAGCAGCTTAGCGCTGGGGGGACTGTACCCCGGGGAGCTGTTTTTT; size: NA; V: TRBV7-2; J: TRBJ2-2; D: NA
CDR3: CASSDLGAYGYTF; DNA: TGTGCCAGCAGTGATCTGGGGGCTTACGGCTACACCTTC; size: NA; V: TRBV6-1; J: TRBJ1-2; D: NA
CDR3: CASSPQGALRGNTIYF; DNA: TGTGCCAGCAGCCCACAGGGGGCGCTTAGAGGAAACACCATATATTTT; size: once; V: TRBV9; J: TRBJ1-3; D: TRBD1
CDR3: CASSLATLGQGYTGELFF; DNA: TGTGCCAGCAGCTTAGCTACGTTGGGGCAGGGGTACACCGGGGAGCTGTTTTTT; size: NA; V: TRBV7-4; J: TRBJ2-2; D: NA
CDR3: CASSTRFGTGNTEAFF; DNA: TGTGCCAGTAGTACCCGATTCGGGACAGGGAACACTGAAGCTTTCTTT; size: NA; V: TRBV19; J: TRBJ1-1; D: TRBD1
CDR3: CSVRITGSLYEQYF; DNA: TGCAGCGTGCGCATCACAGGGAGCCTCTACGAGCAGTACTTC; size: once; V: TRBV29-1; J: TRBJ2-7; D: NA
CDR3: CAWARQGGTEAFF; DNA: TGTGCCTGGGCCCGACAGGGTGGTACTGAAGCTTTCTTT; size: NA; V: TRBV30; J: TRBJ1-1; D: TRBD1